These 23 T cell receptor beta chains came from one sample sequenced in a study of T cells after yellow fever vaccination. TCRdb reprocessed the 5' RACE reads with MiXCR, giving one entry per CDR3 protein. The sample comprises some 350,000 distinct CDR3 sequences, around a tenth of which are singletons, and 15% to 20% rests with the top ten. Sequences were derived from PBMCs, sampled on the day of the first yellow fever vaccination. These receptors came from a man between 18 and 35 years old who received the YFV17D yellow fever vaccine.

This clonotype has more than one count but fewer than ten. This chain uses TRBV27 with TRBJ2-5, with a weak D call TRBD1 (5 bases). Trimming removed 0 bases from V and 5 bases from J, with 13 bases in between. This CDR3 spans 15 amino acids. Germline loops: CDR1 MNHEY, CDR2 SMNVEV (reference sequence). CDR3 nucleotides: TGTGCCAGCAGTTTATCGACCCCAGGGTGGGAGACCCAGTACTTC. It is translated as CASSLSTPGWETQYF.

CDR3 bases: TGTGCCAGCAGGGGGCCCTATGAAAAACTGTTTTTT. Translating it yields CASRGPYEKLFF. The V call is TRBV7-9, the J call TRBJ1-4, with a possible D match to TRBD1 (5 bases). Trimming removed 6 bases from V and 6 bases from J, with 8 bases in between. The CDR3 is 12 amino acids. Germline CDR1 SEHNR, CDR2 FQNEAQ (reference sequence).

Concerning this clonotype: At one of its ends the junction is not consistent with the germline gene, which may arise from a read error. The J gene is TRBJ2-4, the V gene TRBV2; a possible D gene is TRBD1 (6 bases). CDR1 is SNHLY, CDR2 FYNNEI, per germline. This CDR3 comprises 18 residues. CDR3 bases: TGTGCCATCAGTCCGTATCTGTCAGGGGATGGAGCCAAAAACATTCAGTACTTC. This codes for CAISPYLSGDGAKNIQYF.

This clonotype turned up a few times. The chain recombines TRBV29-1 with TRBJ1-1; D gene uncertain. CDR3 length: 12 amino acids. V was cut by 8 bases and J by 1 base, with 11 bases left in between. CDR1 is SQVTM, CDR2 ANQGSEA, per germline. In DNA form, the CDR3 reads TGCAGCTACTGCGAGGGGAACACTGAAGCTTTCTTT. Its protein is CSYCEGNTEAFF.

This clonotype occurred a few times. The J gene is TRBJ2-5, the V gene TRBV12-3 or TRBV12-4; 7 positions match TRBD2. This CDR3 comprises 14 residues. V gave up 7 bases and J gave up 7 bases; unmatched junction bases: 12. CDR3 residues: CASTLGAGEGTQYF. The CDR3 coding sequence is TGTGCCAGCACCCTTGGGGCGGGGGAGGGGACCCAGTACTTC.

The chain combines TRBV7-9 with TRBJ2-1; perhaps TRBD1 as D (5 bases). V dropped 3 bases and J dropped 9 bases, with 15 bases sitting between them. The CDR3 extends over 14 amino acids. Looked up from germline, CDR1 is SEHNR and CDR2 is FQNEAQ (reference sequence). The DNA for the CDR3 is TGTGCCAGCAGCTTGGGTGAAGGGGCTAGTGAGCAGTTCTTC. This translates into CASSLGEGASEQFF.

The rearrangement joins TRBV19 to TRBJ2-3, with TRBD1 matching 8 bases. The CDR3 contains 15 residues. V lost 8 bases, J lost 3 bases, and 10 bases stayed unmatched. Germline-derived CDR1 and CDR2 are LNHDA and SQIVND (reference sequence). As DNA, the CDR3 is TGTGCCAGTTCCGCGCGGACAGGGCGGACAGATACGCAGTATTTT. Its translation is CASSARTGRTDTQYF.

This clonotype has more than one count but fewer than ten. The rearrangement joins TRBV9 to TRBJ2-7; 11 bases align to TRBD1. Germline loops: CDR1 SGDLS, CDR2 YYNGEE. CDR3 length equals 18 residues. J gave up 2 bases and V 5 bases, and 15 bases lay outside the gene matches. The CDR3 reads CASRTIAFWDRGTYEQYV. CDR3 bases: TGTGCCAGCAGGACAATAGCGTTTTGGGACAGGGGGACCTACGAGCAGTACGTC.

The rearrangement joins TRBV12-3 or TRBV12-4 to TRBJ1-2; 9 bases align to TRBD1. The CDR3 totals 19 residues. Losses at the gene ends were 1 base for V and 1 base for J; bases not matched to a gene: 13. In DNA, the CDR3 is TGTGCCAGCAGTTTAGGGCTCGGGACAGGGTACGGAATTAACTATGGCTACACCTTC. It yields the protein CASSLGLGTGYGINYGYTF.

This clonotype was picked up many times. The V call is TRBV13, the J call TRBJ2-1; D remains unclear. The CDR3 loop spans 14 amino acids. The V end was cut by 6 bases, the J end by 2 bases, with 11 bases between. CDR1 and CDR2 from the germline V gene are PRHDT and FYEKMQ (reference sequence). CDR3 nucleotide sequence: TGTGCCAGCAGATTAAGGAGCCCCTACAATGAGCAGTTCTTC. Translation: CASRLRSPYNEQFF.

The table lists this clonotype with a few counts. The gene calls are TRBV18 and TRBJ2-3; the match to TRBD2 covers 11 bases. The CDR3 consists of 14 residues. Trimming at V came to 3 bases and at J to 5 bases, leaving 1 base not matched to a gene. Germline values: CDR1 KGHSH, CDR2 LQKENI. In nucleotides, the CDR3 is TGTGCCAGCTCACCGACTAGCGGGGAAGATACGCAGTATTTT. Protein: CASSPTSGEDTQYF.

This clonotype showed up just a few times. The chain recombines TRBV20-1 with TRBJ2-1; 10 bases agree with TRBD2. The CDR3 is 15 residues long. J was trimmed by 6 bases and V by 0 bases; bases with no gene match: 5. Germline CDR1 reads DFQATT; CDR2 reads SNEGSKA (reference sequence). DNA of the CDR3: TGCAGTGCTAGAGATCGGACTAGCGGAGCCAATGAGCAGTTCTTC. This translates into CSARDRTSGANEQFF.

J is TRBJ2-3 and V is TRBV7-2; D is perhaps TRBD2 (6 bases). The V gene lost 4 bases and the J gene lost 0 bases, with 14 bases spanning the gap. Germline CDR1 SGHTA, CDR2 FQGNSA. This CDR3 spans 16 amino acids. In DNA form, the CDR3 reads TGTGCCAGCAGCTCTCGACTAAGCGGGAGCACAGATACGCAGTATTTT. Translated: CASSSRLSGSTDTQYF.

The J gene is TRBJ1-4, the V gene TRBV20-1; no definite D call. V was trimmed by 6 bases and J by 0 bases, leaving 8 bases between them. The CDR3 is 13 amino acids. Germline V gives CDR1 DFQATT, CDR2 SNEGSKA (reference sequence). In nucleotides, the CDR3 is TGCAGTGCGCACCCTCCAACTAATGAAAAACTGTTTTTT. Protein: CSAHPPTNEKLFF.

The rearrangement joins TRBV28 to TRBJ2-3; D is perhaps TRBD2 (6 bases). The germline V and J ends were trimmed by 4 bases and 5 bases, with 10 bases remaining between them. Germline V gene data show CDR1 as MDHEN and CDR2 as SYDVKM. The CDR3 has 13 amino acids. The CDR3 sequence: CASSSPGEDTQYF. The CDR3 DNA is TGTGCCAGCAGTTCCCCGGGGGAAGATACGCAGTATTTT.

This clonotype occurred a few times. This is likely a read error, given that the CDR3 carries no conserved phenylalanine or tryptophan at its end. The limits of the CDR3 on the DNA are not certain, so only TCRdb's listed CDR3 is given. This chain joins TRBV11-3 and TRBJ2-5; the table names TRBD1, a call not compared with the DNA. CDR1 is SGHNT, CDR2 YENEEA, per germline. The CDR3 region is 9 residues in length, termini included. The CDR3 here is CASSLSPHS.

This clonotype has just a few counts. This chain uses TRBV5-1 with TRBJ1-1; perhaps TRBD1 as D (6 bases). Trimming pared 0 bases from V and 1 base from J, leaving 10 bases between. Germline V gene lookup returns CDR1 SGHRS and CDR2 YFSETQ. The CDR3 contains 15 residues. The CDR3: CASSLVIGGNTEAFF. Here the CDR3 DNA reads TGCGCCAGCAGCTTGGTTATAGGGGGGAACACTGAAGCTTTCTTT.

The chain has TRBV7-2 and TRBJ2-2, with D perhaps given as TRBD1 or TRBD2 (5 bases each). The CDR3 runs 16 residues. Per the germline V gene, CDR1 is SGHTA and CDR2 is FQGNSA. V lost 1 base and J 4 bases, leaving 13 bases between the germline ends. In DNA form, the CDR3 reads TGTGCCAGCAGCTTAGGGGGGTTGTATGCCACCGGGGAGCTGTTTTTT. The encoded protein is CASSLGGLYATGELFF.

The chain combines TRBV5-5 with TRBJ2-2, with D perhaps matching TRBD2 (7 bases). The CDR3 spans 16 residues. Germline-derived CDR1 and CDR2 are SGHKS and YYEKEE (reference sequence). The V end was cut by 2 bases, the J end by 6 bases, with 17 bases between. CDR3 residues: CASSLNPGGGAGELFF. DNA of the CDR3: TGTGCCAGCAGCTTAAACCCGGGGGGCGGAGCCGGGGAGCTGTTTTTT. Looking up the rest from reference TRBV5-5 and TRBJ2-2 gives the full variable domain: DAGVTQSPTHLIKTRGQQVTLRCSPISGHKSVSWYQQVLGQGPQFIFQYYEKEERGRGNFPDRFSARQFPNYSSELNVNALLLGDSALYLCASSLNPGGGAGELFFGEGSRLTVL.

The V call is TRBV10-1, the J call TRBJ2-7; D uncertain. Germline V gene data show CDR1 as WNHNN and CDR2 as SYGVQD (reference sequence). This CDR3 comprises 15 residues. V lost 7 bases and J 0 bases, leaving 16 bases between the germline ends. CDR3 sequence reads: CASNPYVLNSYEQYV. The CDR3 DNA reads as TGCGCCAGCAACCCGTATGTCCTAAACTCCTACGAGCAGTACGTC.

This clonotype was seen more than once but under ten times. The rearrangement uses TRBV20-1 and TRBJ2-2, with D possibly matching TRBD2 (6 bases). Looked up from germline, CDR1 is DFQATT and CDR2 is SNEGSKA (reference sequence). The CDR3 has 15 amino acids. Between the trimmed V and J ends, which lost 1 base and 6 bases, there was a span of 15 bases. The CDR3 DNA reads TGCAGTGCTAGAGGAAGCGGGTGGTTCTCCGGGGAGCTGTTTTTT. Encoded protein: CSARGSGWFSGELFF.

CDR3 coding DNA: TGCGCCAGCGAACCCATCGCGGACGGTTACTACGAGCAGTACGTC. Its translation is CASEPIADGYYEQYV. The chain employs TRBV5-1 and TRBJ2-7; D is undetermined. This CDR3 contains 15 residues. The germline gives CDR1 SGHRS, CDR2 YFSETQ. V lost 7 bases and J lost 3, with 20 bases in between.

The chain links TRBV20-1 to TRBJ2-5, with 8 bases matching TRBD2. V lost 0 bases, J lost 4 bases, and 1 base stayed unmatched. This CDR3 comprises 13 residues. Looked up from germline, CDR1 is DFQATT and CDR2 is SNEGSKA (reference sequence). The CDR3: CSARDTSGETQYF. The CDR3 nucleotides are TGCAGTGCTAGAGACACTAGCGGAGAGACCCAGTACTTC.